This T cell receptor beta chain was found in a study of radiotherapy plus CTLA-4 blockade in lung cancer. About the research overall: There were objective responses in around 18% of patients, and approximately 30% had disease control.

Worth noting for this clone: The antigen remains unidentified.

The study's findings and limits: Some TCR clones had been derived from tumors. These clones expanded in peripheral blood after radiotherapy plus ipilimumab.

Clones were read by immunoSEQ multiplex PCR, and TCRdb kept only the in-frame ones, dropping some. Here the sample spans some 67,000 clones, around 76% being singletons. The CDR3 loop spans 18 amino acids. This clonotype originated in a human donor with non-small cell lung cancer whose response to radiotherapy plus ipilimumab could not be evaluated. Some clones in this sample may be carry-over from other donors' samples. The specimen comprised peripheral blood, sampled from a patient treated with radiotherapy plus ipilimumab. The chain carries TRBV7-5 and TRBJ2-5; TRBD1 was called by the table and not checked on the DNA. TRBV7-5 is flagged as a pseudogene. The CDR3 nucleotides are TGTGCCAGAAGCTTAAGGCCCCCCCGGGACACGCTTCGAGAGACCCAGTACTTC. This translates into CARSLRPPRDTLRETQYF.